The 10 T cell receptor beta chains in this list originate from one sample, sequenced in a study of blood T cell repertoires in COVID-19. Produced via immunoSEQ multiplex PCR; TCRdb's table is partial and in-frame only. This sample has hundreds of thousands of clones, with around 84% found just once. Sequencing was done on a sample of peripheral blood. These TCRs come from a man between 60 and 75 years old with acute or convalescent COVID-19.

This sequence joins TRBV4-1 and TRBJ2-5, with D perhaps matching TRBD1 (6 bases). V was clipped by 7 bases and J by 5 bases, with 14 bases between them. The germline V gene encodes CDR1 MGHRA and CDR2 YSYEKL. This CDR3 has 13 residues. The DNA of the CDR3 is TGCGCCAGCACCCCAGTGGGGGCGGAGACCCAGTACTTC. The encoded protein is CASTPVGAETQYF.

The chain employs TRBV5-4 and TRBJ2-4; D perhaps matches TRBD2 (6 bases). The CDR3 contains 15 residues. Trimming shortened V by 0 bases and J by 7 bases, and 14 bases separated the two germline ends. Germline V CDR1 and CDR2: SGHNT, YYREEE (reference sequence). CDR3 DNA: TGTGCCAGCAGCTTGGAGCGGGCACCAGGTAACATTCAGTACTTC. This sequence encodes CASSLERAPGNIQYF.

V usage is TRBV6-2 or TRBV6-3 and J usage is TRBJ2-7; maybe TRBD1 (6 bases). V gave up 6 bases and J gave up 0 bases, with 21 bases separating them. Germline V gene sequence: CDR1 MNHEY, CDR2 SVGEGT. This CDR3 contains 17 residues. The CDR3 DNA reads TGTGCCAGCAGGTACATCCCGACAGGTAAATCCTCCTACGAGCAGTACTTC. The encoded protein is CASRYIPTGKSSYEQYF.

The J gene is TRBJ2-1, the V gene TRBV7-3; TRBD2 matches at 7 bases. Germline values: CDR1 SGHTA, CDR2 FQGTGA. This CDR3 has 12 amino acids. V shed 1 base, J shed 14 bases, and the junction held 5 bases outside the gene matches. CDR3 coding DNA: TGTGCCAGCAGCTTAAACGGCGGGGGTAAGTTCTTC. It encodes CASSLNGGGKFF.

The gene calls are TRBV30 and TRBJ1-1; D not certain. This CDR3 comprises 14 residues. Germline CDR1 reads GTSNPN; CDR2 reads SVGIG (reference sequence). V was clipped by 0 bases and J by 0 bases, with 8 bases between them. CDR3: CAWSVTPMNTEAFF. CDR3 nucleotide sequence: TGTGCCTGGAGTGTAACTCCCATGAACACTGAAGCTTTCTTT.

V and J are TRBV12-3 or TRBV12-4 and TRBJ1-1, with 8 bases identical to TRBD1. V was pared by 6 bases and J by 10 bases, with 10 bases of the junction left unmatched. The length of the CDR3 is 13 residues. Written as DNA, the CDR3 is TGTGCCAGCAGCCTGGGACAGGAGTCTGGAGCTTTCTTT. The encoded protein is CASSLGQESGAFF.

V gene TRBV9 combines with J gene TRBJ2-1; a weak D match, TRBD2 (7 bases). CDR3 length: 16 residues. Germline lookup yields CDR1 SGDLS and CDR2 YYNGEE. V lost 0 bases to trimming and J lost 1 base, with 11 bases between them. CDR3: CASSVAGGASYNEQFF. The CDR3 nucleotides read TGTGCCAGCAGCGTAGCGGGGGGCGCTTCCTACAATGAGCAGTTCTTC.

CDR3 nucleotide sequence: TGTGCCACCAGCAGGGACAGGGCAACGGTTGGAAACACCATATATTTT. Translating it yields CATSRDRATVGNTIYF. The chain carries TRBV15 and TRBJ1-3; 8 nucleotides line up with TRBD1. Looked up from germline, CDR1 is LNHNV and CDR2 is YYDKDF (reference sequence). This CDR3 has 16 residues. The junction had 7 bases not matched to a gene; V was cut back by 3 bases and J by 3 bases.

The rearrangement links TRBV9 to TRBJ1-1; 7 nucleotides align to TRBD1. Per germline, CDR1 SGDLS and CDR2 YYNGEE. V was clipped by 0 bases and J by 11 bases; unmatched bases: 7. The CDR3 consists of 13 residues. The CDR3 sequence: CASSVASAGGAFF. The CDR3, as DNA: TGTGCCAGCAGCGTAGCAAGTGCAGGGGGTGCTTTCTTT.

This clone occurred a few times. The chain combines TRBV19 with TRBJ1-5, with 7 bases lining up with TRBD1. The CDR3 runs 17 residues. V trimming: 2 bases; J trimming: 2 bases; junction bases outside the gene matches: 9. The germline V gene encodes CDR1 LNHDA and CDR2 SQIVND (reference sequence). The CDR3 here is CASSIKGARTGNQPQHF. CDR3 bases: TGTGCCAGTAGTATAAAGGGGGCGCGGACGGGCAATCAGCCCCAGCATTTT.